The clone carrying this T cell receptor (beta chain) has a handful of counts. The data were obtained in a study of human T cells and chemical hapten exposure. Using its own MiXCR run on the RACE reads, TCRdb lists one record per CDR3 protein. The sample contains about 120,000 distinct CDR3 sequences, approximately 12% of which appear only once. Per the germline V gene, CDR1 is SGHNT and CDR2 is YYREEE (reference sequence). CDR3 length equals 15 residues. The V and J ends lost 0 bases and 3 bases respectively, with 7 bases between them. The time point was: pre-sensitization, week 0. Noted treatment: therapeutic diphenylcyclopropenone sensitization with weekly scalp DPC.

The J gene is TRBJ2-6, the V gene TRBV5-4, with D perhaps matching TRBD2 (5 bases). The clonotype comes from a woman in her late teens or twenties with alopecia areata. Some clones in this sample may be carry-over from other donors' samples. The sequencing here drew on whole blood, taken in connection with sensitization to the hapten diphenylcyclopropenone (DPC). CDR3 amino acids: CASSLAGIGANVLTF. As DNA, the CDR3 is TGTGCCAGCAGCTTGGCCGGGATTGGGGCCAACGTCCTGACTTTC.